This T cell receptor (beta chain) was retrieved from a study of blood T cell repertoires in COVID-19. Germline CDR1 is MNHEY and CDR2 is SVGAGI. The CDR3 is 13 amino acids. Trimming removed 4 bases at V and 0 bases at J, with 6 bases between. Sequencing was performed with immunoSEQ multiplex PCR; in TCRdb, only in-frame clones are kept and a portion is missing. The sample lists under 150,000 clones; about four fifths were seen once. The chain couples TRBV6-5 to TRBJ1-1; D uncertain. The receptor's source is a man aged 35 to 55 with active or convalescent COVID-19. The source material was peripheral blood. The chain's CDR3 is CASSSEMNTEAFF. For the CDR3, the DNA is TGTGCCAGCAGTTCCGAGATGAACACTGAAGCTTTCTTT.